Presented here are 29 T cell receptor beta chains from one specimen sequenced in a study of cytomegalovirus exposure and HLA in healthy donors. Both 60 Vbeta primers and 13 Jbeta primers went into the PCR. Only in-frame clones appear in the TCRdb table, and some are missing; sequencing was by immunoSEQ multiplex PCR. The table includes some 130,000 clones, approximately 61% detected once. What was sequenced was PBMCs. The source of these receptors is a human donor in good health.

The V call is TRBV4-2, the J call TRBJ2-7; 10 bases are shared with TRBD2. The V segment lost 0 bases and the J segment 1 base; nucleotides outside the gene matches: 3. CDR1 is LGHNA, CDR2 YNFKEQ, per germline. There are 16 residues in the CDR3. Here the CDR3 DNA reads TGTGCCAGCAGCCAAGAACCTAGCGGGAGTTCCTACGAGCAGTACTTC. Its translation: CASSQEPSGSSYEQYF.

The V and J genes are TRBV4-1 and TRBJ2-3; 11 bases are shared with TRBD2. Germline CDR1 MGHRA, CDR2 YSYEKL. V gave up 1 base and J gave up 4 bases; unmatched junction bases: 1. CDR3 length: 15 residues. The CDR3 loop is CASSQGLAGPDTQYF. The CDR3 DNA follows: TGCGCCAGCAGCCAAGGACTAGCGGGACCAGATACGCAGTATTTT.

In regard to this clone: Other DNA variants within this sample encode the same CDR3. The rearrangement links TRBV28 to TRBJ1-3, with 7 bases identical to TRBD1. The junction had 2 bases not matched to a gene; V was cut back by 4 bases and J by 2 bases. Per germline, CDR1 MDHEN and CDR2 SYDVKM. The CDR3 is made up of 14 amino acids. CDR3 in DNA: TGTGCCAGCAGTTCCACAGGGGCTGGAAACACCATATATTTT. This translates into CASSSTGAGNTIYF.

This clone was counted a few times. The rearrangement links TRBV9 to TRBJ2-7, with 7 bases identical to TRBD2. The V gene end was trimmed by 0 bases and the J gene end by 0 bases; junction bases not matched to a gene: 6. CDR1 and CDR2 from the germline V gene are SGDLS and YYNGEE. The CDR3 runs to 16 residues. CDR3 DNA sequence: TGTGCCAGCAGCGTAGGCGGAGCGGGGTTCTCCTACGAGCAGTACTTC. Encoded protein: CASSVGGAGFSYEQYF.

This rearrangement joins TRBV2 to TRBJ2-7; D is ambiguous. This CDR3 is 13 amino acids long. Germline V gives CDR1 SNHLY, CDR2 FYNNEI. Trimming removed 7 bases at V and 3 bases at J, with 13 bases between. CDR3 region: CASIRTRFYEQYF. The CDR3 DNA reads TGTGCCAGCATAAGAACCCGGTTCTACGAGCAGTACTTC.

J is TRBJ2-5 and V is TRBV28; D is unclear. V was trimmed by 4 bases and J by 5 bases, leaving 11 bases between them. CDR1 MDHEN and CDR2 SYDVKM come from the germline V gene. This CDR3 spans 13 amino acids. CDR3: CASSSSVLETQYF. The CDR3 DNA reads TGTGCCAGCAGTTCATCGGTTTTGGAGACCCAGTACTTC.

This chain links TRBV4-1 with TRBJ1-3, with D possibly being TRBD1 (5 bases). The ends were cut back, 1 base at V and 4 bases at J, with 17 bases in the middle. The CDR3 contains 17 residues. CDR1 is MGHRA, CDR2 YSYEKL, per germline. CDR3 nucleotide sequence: TGCGCCAGCAGCCAAGGGCGGGGGGGGAAGGCGGGAAACACCATATATTTT. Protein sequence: CASSQGRGGKAGNTIYF.

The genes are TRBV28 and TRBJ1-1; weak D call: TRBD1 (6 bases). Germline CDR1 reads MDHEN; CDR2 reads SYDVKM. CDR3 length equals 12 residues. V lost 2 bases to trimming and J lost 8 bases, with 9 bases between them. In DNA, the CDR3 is TGTGCCAGCAGTTTACCCCAGGGGGAAGCTTTCTTT. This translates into CASSLPQGEAFF.

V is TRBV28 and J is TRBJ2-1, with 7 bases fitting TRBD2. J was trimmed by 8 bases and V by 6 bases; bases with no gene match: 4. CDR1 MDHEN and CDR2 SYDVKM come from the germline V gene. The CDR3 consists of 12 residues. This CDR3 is CASSKGRDEQFF. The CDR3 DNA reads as TGTGCCAGCAGCAAAGGGAGGGATGAGCAGTTCTTC.

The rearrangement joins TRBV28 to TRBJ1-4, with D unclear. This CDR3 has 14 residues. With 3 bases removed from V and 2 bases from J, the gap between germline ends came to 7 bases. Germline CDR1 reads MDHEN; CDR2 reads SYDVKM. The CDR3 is CASSLGGTNEKLFF. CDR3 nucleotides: TGTGCCAGCAGTTTGGGAGGGACTAATGAAAAACTGTTTTTT. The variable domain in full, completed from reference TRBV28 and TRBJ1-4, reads DVKVTQSSRYLVKRTGEKVFLECVQDMDHENMFWYRQDPGLGLRLIYFSYDVKMKEKGDIPEGYSVSREKKERFSLILESASTNQTSMYLCASSLGGTNEKLFFGSGTQLSVL.

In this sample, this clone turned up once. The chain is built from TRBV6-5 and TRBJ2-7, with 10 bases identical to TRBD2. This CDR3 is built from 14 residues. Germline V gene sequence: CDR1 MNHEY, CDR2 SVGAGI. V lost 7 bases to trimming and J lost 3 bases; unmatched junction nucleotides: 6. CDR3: CASIRAGGNYEQYF. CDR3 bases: TGTGCCAGCATTCGAGCGGGAGGGAACTACGAGCAGTACTTC.

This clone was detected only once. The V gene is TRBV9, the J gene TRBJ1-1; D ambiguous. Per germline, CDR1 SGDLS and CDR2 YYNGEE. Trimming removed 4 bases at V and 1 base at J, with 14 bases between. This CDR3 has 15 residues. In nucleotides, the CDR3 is TGTGCCAGCAGCCTAGAGGTACAGCCGAACACTGAAGCTTTCTTT. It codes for CASSLEVQPNTEAFF.

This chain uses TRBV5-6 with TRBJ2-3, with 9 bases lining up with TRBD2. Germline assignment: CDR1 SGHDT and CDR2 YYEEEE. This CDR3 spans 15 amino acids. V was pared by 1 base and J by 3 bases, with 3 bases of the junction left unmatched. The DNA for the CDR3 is TGTGCCAGCAGCTTGTTCCTAGCGGGAACAGATACGCAGTATTTT. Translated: CASSLFLAGTDTQYF.

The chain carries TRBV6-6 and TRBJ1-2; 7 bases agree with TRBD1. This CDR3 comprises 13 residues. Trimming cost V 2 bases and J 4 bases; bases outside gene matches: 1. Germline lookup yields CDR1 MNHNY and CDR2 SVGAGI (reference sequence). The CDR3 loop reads CASSYPGGYGYTF. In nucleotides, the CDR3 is TGTGCCAGCAGTTACCCAGGGGGCTATGGCTACACCTTC.

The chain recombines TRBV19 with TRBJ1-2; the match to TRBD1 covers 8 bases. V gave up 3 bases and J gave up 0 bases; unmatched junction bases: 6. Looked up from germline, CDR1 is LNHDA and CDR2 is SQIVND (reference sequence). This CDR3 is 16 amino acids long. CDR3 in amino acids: CASSISGGRANYGYTF. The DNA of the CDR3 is TGTGCCAGTAGTATCTCAGGGGGCCGAGCTAACTATGGCTACACCTTC.

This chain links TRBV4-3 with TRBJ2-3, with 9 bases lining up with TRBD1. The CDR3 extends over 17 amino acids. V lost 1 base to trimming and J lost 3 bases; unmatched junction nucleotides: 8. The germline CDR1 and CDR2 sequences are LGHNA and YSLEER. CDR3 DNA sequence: TGCGCCAGCAGCCAAGCCCACAGGGGGCTGGGAACAGATACGCAGTATTTT. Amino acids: CASSQAHRGLGTDTQYF.

The CDR3 loop is CASSLGLNSYEQYF. The CDR3 nucleotides read TGTGCCAGCAGCTTAGGACTTAACTCCTACGAGCAGTACTTC. This chain joins TRBV7-2 and TRBJ2-7; the D is unclear. The V gene lost 1 base and the J gene lost 0 bases, with 7 bases spanning the gap. From germline, CDR1 is SGHTA and CDR2 FQGNSA. CDR3 length equals 14 residues.

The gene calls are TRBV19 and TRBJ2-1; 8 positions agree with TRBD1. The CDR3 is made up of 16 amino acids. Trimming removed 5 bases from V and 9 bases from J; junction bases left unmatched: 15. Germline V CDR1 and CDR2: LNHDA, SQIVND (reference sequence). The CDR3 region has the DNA TGTGCCAGTAGTTTATCCGGGACAGGAGCCTTTGTTGAGCAGTTCTTC. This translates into CASSLSGTGAFVEQFF.

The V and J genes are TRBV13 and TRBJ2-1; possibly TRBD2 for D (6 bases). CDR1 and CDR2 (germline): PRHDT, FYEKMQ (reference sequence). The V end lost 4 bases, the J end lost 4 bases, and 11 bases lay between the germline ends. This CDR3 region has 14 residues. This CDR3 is CASSSAGRYNEQFF. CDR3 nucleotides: TGTGCCAGCAGCTCCGCAGGGAGGTACAATGAGCAGTTCTTC.

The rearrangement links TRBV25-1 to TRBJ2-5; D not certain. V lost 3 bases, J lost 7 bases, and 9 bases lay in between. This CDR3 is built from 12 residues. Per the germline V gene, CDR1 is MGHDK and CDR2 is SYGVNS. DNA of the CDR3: TGTGCCAGCAGTGAGTCGGAGCGGACCCAGTACTTC. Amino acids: CASSESERTQYF.

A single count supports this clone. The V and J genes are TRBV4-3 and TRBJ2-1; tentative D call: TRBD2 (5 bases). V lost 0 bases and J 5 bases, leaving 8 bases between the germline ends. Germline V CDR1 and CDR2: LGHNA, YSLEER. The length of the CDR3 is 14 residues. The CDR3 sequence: CASSQDSSDNEQFF. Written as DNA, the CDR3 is TGCGCCAGCAGCCAAGATAGTAGCGACAATGAGCAGTTCTTC.

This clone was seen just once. This chain's CDR3 is CASSTGGKNTGELFF. In DNA, the CDR3 is TGTGCCAGCAGCACAGGCGGGAAGAACACCGGGGAGCTGTTTTTT. This rearrangement joins TRBV5-4 to TRBJ2-2; tentatively, D is TRBD2 (6 bases). Germline V gene sequence: CDR1 SGHNT, CDR2 YYREEE (reference sequence). V lost 4 bases and J lost 1, with 11 bases in between. The CDR3 extends over 15 amino acids.

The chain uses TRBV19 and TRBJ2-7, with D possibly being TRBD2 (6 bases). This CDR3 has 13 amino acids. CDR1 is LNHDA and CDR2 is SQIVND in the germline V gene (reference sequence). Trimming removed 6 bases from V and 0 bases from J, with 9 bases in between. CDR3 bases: TGTGCCAGTAGAGCGGGCCTCTCCTACGAGCAGTACTTC. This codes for CASRAGLSYEQYF.

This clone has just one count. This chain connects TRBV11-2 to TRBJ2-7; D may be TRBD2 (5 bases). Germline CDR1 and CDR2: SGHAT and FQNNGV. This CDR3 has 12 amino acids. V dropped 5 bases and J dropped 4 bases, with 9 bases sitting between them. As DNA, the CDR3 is TGTGCCAGCAGCCCACGGGGTTACGAGCAGTACTTC. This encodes CASSPRGYEQYF.

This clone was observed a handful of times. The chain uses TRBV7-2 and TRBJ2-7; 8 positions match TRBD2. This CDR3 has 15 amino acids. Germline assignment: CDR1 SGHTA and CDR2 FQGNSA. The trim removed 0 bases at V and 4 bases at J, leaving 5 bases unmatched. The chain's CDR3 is CASSLASGRGYEQYF. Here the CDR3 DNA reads TGTGCCAGCAGCTTAGCAAGCGGGAGAGGGTACGAGCAGTACTTC.

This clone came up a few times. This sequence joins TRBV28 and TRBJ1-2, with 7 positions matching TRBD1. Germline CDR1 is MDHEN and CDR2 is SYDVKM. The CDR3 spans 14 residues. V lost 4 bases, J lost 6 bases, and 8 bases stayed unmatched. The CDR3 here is CASSSSDRVNGYTF. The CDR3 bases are TGTGCCAGCAGTTCCTCCGACAGGGTGAATGGCTACACCTTC.

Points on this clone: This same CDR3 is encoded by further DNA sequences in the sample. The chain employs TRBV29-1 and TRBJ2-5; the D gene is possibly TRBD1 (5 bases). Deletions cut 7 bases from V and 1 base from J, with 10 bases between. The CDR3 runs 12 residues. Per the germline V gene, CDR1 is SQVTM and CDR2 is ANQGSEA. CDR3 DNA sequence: TGCAGCGCATCACAGGTCCAAGAGACCCAGTACTTC. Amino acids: CSASQVQETQYF. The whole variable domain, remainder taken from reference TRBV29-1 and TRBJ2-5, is SAVISQKPSRDICQRGTSLTIQCQVDSQVTMMFWYRQQPGQSLTLIATANQGSEATYESGFVIDKFPISRPNLTFSTLTVSNMSPEDSSIYLCSASQVQETQYFGPGTRLLVL.

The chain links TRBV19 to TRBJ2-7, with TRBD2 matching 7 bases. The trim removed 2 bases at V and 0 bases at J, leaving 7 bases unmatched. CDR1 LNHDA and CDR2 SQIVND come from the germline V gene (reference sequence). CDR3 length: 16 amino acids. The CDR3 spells CASSILGTTPSYEQYF. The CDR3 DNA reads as TGTGCCAGTAGTATACTCGGGACTACACCCTCCTACGAGCAGTACTTC.

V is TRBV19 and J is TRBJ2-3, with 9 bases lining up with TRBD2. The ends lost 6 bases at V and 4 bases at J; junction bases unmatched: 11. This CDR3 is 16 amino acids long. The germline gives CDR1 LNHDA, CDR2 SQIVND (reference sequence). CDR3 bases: TGTGCCAGTAGGTCGTGGGGACTAGCAGGGCCAGATACGCAGTATTTT. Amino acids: CASRSWGLAGPDTQYF.